The source of this T cell receptor beta chain is a study of shared clonotypes between healthy human individuals. General observations from the study: Naive subsets generally had larger estimated richness than memory subsets. Tissues were not sampled, only blood, and their repertoires likely differ.

The assay was immunoSEQ multiplex PCR, and TCRdb's table has in-frame clones only and misses some. The sample yields 500,000 to 550,000 clones, approximately 94% seen once. This CDR3 has 14 residues. The V end lost 4 bases, the J end lost 4 bases, and 11 bases lay between the germline ends. The germline gives CDR1 SGHAT, CDR2 FQNNGV. Comments on this clone: Antigen: not known.

What was sequenced was naive CD4+ T cells sorted from blood. This sample's subset: CD45RA+ positively selected. This TCR derives from a woman aged 25 to 39 in good health. This chain uses TRBV11-2 with TRBJ1-3, with TRBD1 as a possible D gene (5 bases). The CDR3 bases are TGTGCCAGCAGCTGGCGGACACCCGGAAACACCATATATTTT. This sequence encodes CASSWRTPGNTIYF. Using reference TRBV11-2 and TRBJ1-3 for the parts outside the CDR3, the full variable domain is EAGVAQSPRYKIIEKRQSVAFWCNPISGHATLYWYQQILGQGPKLLIQFQNNGVVDDSQLPKDRFSAERLKGVDSTLKIQPAKLEDSAVYLCASSWRTPGNTIYFGEGSWLTVV.